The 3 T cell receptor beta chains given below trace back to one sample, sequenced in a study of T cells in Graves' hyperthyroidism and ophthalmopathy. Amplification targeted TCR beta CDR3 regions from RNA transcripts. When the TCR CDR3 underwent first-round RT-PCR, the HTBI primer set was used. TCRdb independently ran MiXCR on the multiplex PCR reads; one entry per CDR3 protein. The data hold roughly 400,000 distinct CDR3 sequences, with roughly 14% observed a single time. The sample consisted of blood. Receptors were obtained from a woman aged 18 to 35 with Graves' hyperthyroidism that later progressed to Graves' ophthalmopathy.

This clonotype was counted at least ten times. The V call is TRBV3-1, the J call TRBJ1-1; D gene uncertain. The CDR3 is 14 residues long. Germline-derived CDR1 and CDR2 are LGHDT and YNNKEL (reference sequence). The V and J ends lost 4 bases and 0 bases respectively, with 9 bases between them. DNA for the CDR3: TGTGCCAGCAGCCCGAGTCAGTTGAACACTGAAGCTTTCTTT. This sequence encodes CASSPSQLNTEAFF.

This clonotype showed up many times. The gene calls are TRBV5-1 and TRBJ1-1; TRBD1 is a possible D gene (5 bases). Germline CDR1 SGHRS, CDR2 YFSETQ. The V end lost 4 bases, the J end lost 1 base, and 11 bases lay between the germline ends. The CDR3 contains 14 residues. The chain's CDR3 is CASSVSTGNTEAFF. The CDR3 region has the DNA TGCGCCAGCAGCGTATCTACAGGGAACACTGAAGCTTTCTTT. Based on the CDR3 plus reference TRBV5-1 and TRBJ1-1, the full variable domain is KAGVTQTPRYLIKTRGQQVTLSCSPISGHRSVSWYQQTPGQGLQFLFEYFSETQRNKGNFPGRFSGRQFSNSRSEMNVSTLELGDSALYLCASSVSTGNTEAFFGQGTRLTVV.

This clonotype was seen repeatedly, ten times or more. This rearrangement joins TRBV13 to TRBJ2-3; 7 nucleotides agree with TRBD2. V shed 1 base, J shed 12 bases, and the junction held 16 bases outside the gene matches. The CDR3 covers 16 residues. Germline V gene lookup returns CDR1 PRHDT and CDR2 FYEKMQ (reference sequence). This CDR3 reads CASSLVGSSSGDPQYF. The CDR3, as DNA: TGTGCCAGCAGCTTAGTCGGTTCGTCTAGCGGAGACCCCCAGTATTTT. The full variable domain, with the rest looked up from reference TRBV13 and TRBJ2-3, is AAGVIQSPRHLIKEKRETATLKCYPIPRHDTVYWYQQGPGQDPQFLISFYEKMQSDKGSIPDRFSAQQFSDYHSELNMSSLELGDSALYFCASSLVGSSSGDPQYFGPGTRLTVL.